This T cell receptor (beta chain) derives from a study of cytomegalovirus exposure and HLA in healthy donors. Across the whole study: The approximately 710 first-cohort repertoires and the 130 or so validation repertoires shared the same platform, a later analysis reported. Study-wide points: Researchers reported that three CMV-associated chains were confirmed in vitro as CMV antigen-specific.

Sequencing used immunoSEQ multiplex PCR; TCRdb keeps in-frame clones, though not all of them. Of about 240,000 clones listed, approximately 84% are singletons. The CDR3 totals 18 residues. On this clone: Its antigen is as yet unknown.

The donors were members of the roughly 120-subject validation cohort (separate from the roughly 700-subject first cohort). The rearrangement uses TRBV1 and TRBJ2-7; the table gives TRBD2 as D, unverified against the DNA. TRBV1 is a listed pseudogene. The receptor was derived from a woman in her twenties or thirties in good health and CMV-seropositive. Sequenced input: PBMCs. CDR3 in amino acids: CTSSRQGQFSGNKYEQYF. Written as DNA, the CDR3 is TGCACCAGCAGTCGCCAGGGGCAGTTCAGCGGGAATAAATACGAGCAGTACTTC.